This T cell receptor (beta chain) was sequenced for a study of blood T cell repertoires in COVID-19. For the study at large: T cells, B-cell-depleted T cells, or PBMCs supplied cDNA or gDNA.

Sequencing was performed with immunoSEQ multiplex PCR; in TCRdb, only in-frame clones are kept and a portion is missing. Of about 210,000 clones in the sample, 65% to 85% were seen once. Many counts were recorded for this clone. The V end was cut by 5 bases, the J end by 5 bases, with 10 bases between. This CDR3 is 13 amino acids long. This sequence joins TRBV12-3 or TRBV12-4 and TRBJ1-5; D unclear. The receptor's source is a woman aged 50 to 65 with acute or convalescent COVID-19. The specimen sequenced was peripheral blood. This chain's CDR3 is CASSREVDQPQHF. Here the CDR3 DNA reads TGTGCCAGCAGTCGGGAGGTGGATCAGCCCCAGCATTTT.